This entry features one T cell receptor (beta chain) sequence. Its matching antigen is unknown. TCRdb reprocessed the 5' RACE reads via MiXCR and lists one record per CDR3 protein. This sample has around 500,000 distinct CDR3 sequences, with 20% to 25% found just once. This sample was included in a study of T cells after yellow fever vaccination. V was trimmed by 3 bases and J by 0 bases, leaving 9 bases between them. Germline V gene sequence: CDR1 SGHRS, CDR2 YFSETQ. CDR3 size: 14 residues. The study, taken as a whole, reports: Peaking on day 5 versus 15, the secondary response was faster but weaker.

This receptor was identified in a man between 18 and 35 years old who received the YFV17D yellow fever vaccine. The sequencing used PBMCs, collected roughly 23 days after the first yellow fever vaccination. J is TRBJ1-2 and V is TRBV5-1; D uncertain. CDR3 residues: CASSSSVTNYGYTF. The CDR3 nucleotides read TGCGCCAGCAGCTCCAGCGTTACTAACTATGGCTACACCTTC.